This T cell receptor (beta chain) was captured in a study of neurological immune-mediated disorders. CDR3 length: 14 residues. Germline loops: CDR1 SEHNR, CDR2 FQNEAQ (reference sequence). This clonotype has just a few counts. Just one base apart from a much larger clone, this may be a read error. MiXCR was run by TCRdb on the 5' RACE reads, yielding one entry per CDR3 protein. The sample has tens of thousands of distinct CDR3 sequences; just over 2.5% are singletons. The sample taken for sequencing was PBMCs. The clonotype originates from a woman aged 25 to 39 with multiple sclerosis. This chain connects TRBV7-9 to TRBJ2-2; D remains ambiguous. This CDR3 reads CANSVPTNTGELFF. In DNA, the CDR3 is TGTGCCAACAGCGTCCCAACAAACACCGGGGAGCTGTTTTTT.